The 7 T cell receptor beta chains listed next were all sequenced from one sample in a study of cytomegalovirus exposure and HLA in healthy donors. In the PCR, 60 Vbeta and 13 Jbeta primers were used. Profiled with immunoSEQ multiplex PCR; TCRdb holds only in-frame clones, not every one. Of approximately 110,000 clones in the sample, under 85% are singletons; the top ten hold roughly 13%. Material for sequencing was PBMCs. The receptors shown here come from a woman in her thirties or forties in good health and CMV-seropositive.

The chain recombines TRBV6-5 with TRBJ1-2, with TRBD1 as a possible D gene (6 bases). Trimming left V 6 bases short and J 4 bases short, with 12 bases between. The CDR3 loop spans 13 amino acids. The V gene's germline CDR1 is MNHEY and CDR2 SVGAGI. The CDR3 spells CASRPGQSYGYTF. The DNA for the CDR3 is TGTGCCAGCAGACCAGGACAGTCCTATGGCTACACCTTC.

The gene calls are TRBV29-1 and TRBJ1-2; maybe TRBD1 (5 bases). V lost 7 bases and J 5 bases, leaving 20 bases between the germline ends. Germline assignment: CDR1 SQVTM and CDR2 ANQGSEA. The CDR3 consists of 14 residues. This chain's CDR3 is CSAGGDAAGYGYTF. The CDR3 DNA follows: TGCAGCGCTGGGGGGGACGCCGCTGGGTATGGCTACACCTTC. Looking up the rest from reference TRBV29-1 and TRBJ1-2 gives the full variable domain: SAVISQKPSRDICQRGTSLTIQCQVDSQVTMMFWYRQQPGQSLTLIATANQGSEATYESGFVIDKFPISRPNLTFSTLTVSNMSPEDSSIYLCSAGGDAAGYGYTFGSGTRLTVV.

V is TRBV11-2 and J is TRBJ2-7; no clear D. The germline CDR1 and CDR2 sequences are SGHAT and FQNNGV. The CDR3 extends over 14 amino acids. The V gene lost 6 bases and the J gene lost 5 bases, with 17 bases spanning the gap. The CDR3 protein is CASSVTGGLHEQYF. CDR3 coding DNA: TGTGCCAGCAGTGTAACGGGTGGCCTCCACGAGCAGTACTTC. The entire variable domain, with the rest obtained from reference TRBV11-2 and TRBJ2-7, is as follows: EAGVAQSPRYKIIEKRQSVAFWCNPISGHATLYWYQQILGQGPKLLIQFQNNGVVDDSQLPKDRFSAERLKGVDSTLKIQPAKLEDSAVYLCASSVTGGLHEQYFGPGTRLTVT.

V and J are TRBV28 and TRBJ2-7; possibly TRBD1 for D (5 bases). Trimming took off 6 bases at V and 6 bases at J, with 21 bases between the two ends. Germline assignment: CDR1 MDHEN and CDR2 SYDVKM. The CDR3 sequence is 15 residues long. CDR3 sequence reads: CASRYHSRQFGEQYF. In DNA, the CDR3 is TGTGCCAGCAGATATCATTCCCGACAGTTCGGCGAGCAGTACTTC.

This CDR3 reads CASRPPGVVETQYF. The CDR3 DNA follows: TGTGCCAGCAGACCCCCCGGGGTGGTGGAGACCCAGTACTTC. J is TRBJ2-5 and V is TRBV28; possible D gene TRBD2, 5 bases. CDR1 MDHEN and CDR2 SYDVKM come from the germline V gene. With 6 bases removed from V and 5 bases from J, the gap between germline ends came to 16 bases. This CDR3 is built from 14 residues. Complete variable domain (other parts from reference TRBV28 and TRBJ2-5): DVKVTQSSRYLVKRTGEKVFLECVQDMDHENMFWYRQDPGLGLRLIYFSYDVKMKEKGDIPEGYSVSREKKERFSLILESASTNQTSMYLCASRPPGVVETQYFGPGTRLLVL.

This chain connects TRBV2 to TRBJ1-1, with D tentatively TRBD1 (6 bases). Trimming pared 5 bases from V and 1 base from J, leaving 14 bases between. Per the germline V gene, CDR1 is SNHLY and CDR2 is FYNNEI. The CDR3 covers 15 residues. The CDR3 coding sequence is TGTGCCAGCAGTTATAAGGGGGTAGGGAACACTGAAGCTTTCTTT. Encoded protein: CASSYKGVGNTEAFF.

The chain joins TRBV27 to TRBJ2-7; D is unclear. V lost 6 bases and J 3 bases, leaving 18 bases between the germline ends. Germline CDR1 and CDR2: MNHEY and SMNVEV (reference sequence). CDR3 length: 15 residues. The CDR3 sequence: CASSPTTLVNYEQYF. The CDR3 region has the DNA TGTGCCAGCAGCCCCACTACCCTCGTCAACTACGAGCAGTACTTC.